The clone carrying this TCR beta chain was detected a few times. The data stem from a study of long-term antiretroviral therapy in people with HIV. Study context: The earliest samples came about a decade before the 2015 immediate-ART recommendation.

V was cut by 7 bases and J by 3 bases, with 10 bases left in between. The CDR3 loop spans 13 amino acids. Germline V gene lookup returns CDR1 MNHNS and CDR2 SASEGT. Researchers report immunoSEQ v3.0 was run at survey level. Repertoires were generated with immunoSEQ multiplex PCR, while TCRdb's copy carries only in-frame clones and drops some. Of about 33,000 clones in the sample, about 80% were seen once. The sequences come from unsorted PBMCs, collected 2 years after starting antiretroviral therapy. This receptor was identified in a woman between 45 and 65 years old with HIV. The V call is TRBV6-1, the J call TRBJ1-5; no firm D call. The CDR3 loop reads CASIPSDNQPQHF. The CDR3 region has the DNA TGTGCCAGCATCCCTTCGGACAATCAGCCCCAGCATTTT.